This T cell receptor (beta chain) comes out of a study of breast tumors, draining lymph nodes, adjacent tissues. Study-wide results and caveats: Tumor repertoires ranked between lymph nodes and nontumor tissue in diversity, with V and J gene preferences. Findings are consistent with lymph node origin and intratumoral expansion of most tumor T cells. Luminal-like breast cancer showed significantly higher tumor–nontumor repertoire similarity than basal-like. Tumor T cell lymph node origin was a supported hypothesis, not proven.

In its sample, this clonotype is medium-sized (0.01 to 0.1%). Antigen specificity is unknown. The CDR3 length is 17 residues. Germline trimming cut 4 bases from V and 2 bases from J; bases unmatched to any gene: 15. Germline CDR1 is SGHKS and CDR2 is YYEKEE (reference sequence). TCRdb processed the multiplex PCR reads anew with MiXCR; each CDR3 protein has one entry. The data show 20,000 to 25,000 distinct CDR3 sequences, about 60% seen once. Sample: breast tumor tissue. The sequence derives from a female donor with breast cancer. Some clones in this sample may be carry-over from other donors' samples. The chain joins TRBV5-5 to TRBJ2-7, with 7 nucleotides matching TRBD1. The CDR3 DNA reads as TGTGCCAGCAGCACAACCGCCGGGACAGCGAACCCCTACGAGCAGTACTTC. This encodes CASSTTAGTANPYEQYF.